This entry describes one T cell receptor beta chain. What it binds is not known. This sample was included in a study of graft-versus-host responses after intestinal transplantation. Overall study context: Every transplant recipient was induced with anti-thymocyte globulin, then maintained on tacrolimus and steroids for about 3 years.

General study findings and limits: The marrow of recipients harbored GvH clones, and ileum or blood showed some of them first. Where graft-donor T cell macrochimerism was present, patients had high graft-versus-host to host-versus-graft clonal ratios in allografts.

Measured with immunoSEQ multiplex PCR; TCRdb has only the in-frame clones, and not every one. The top ten clones hold around 0.23% of a sample with about 47,000 clones, 85% to 95% of them seen once. This clonotype was sampled from a human donor who was the organ donor for an intestinal transplant. The sequencing here drew on unstimulated CD8+ T cells sorted from spleen or lymph node cells, taken before transplant.

In DNA form, the CDR3 reads TGTGCCAGCAGCCCCACTAGCAATGAGCAGTTCTTC. Translating it yields CASSPTSNEQFF. The rearrangement links TRBV5-4 to TRBJ2-1; D may be TRBD2 (5 bases). The CDR3 is 12 residues long. The germline V gene has CDR1 SGHNT and CDR2 YYREEE (reference sequence). Trimming stripped 4 bases from V and 6 bases from J, with 8 bases between.